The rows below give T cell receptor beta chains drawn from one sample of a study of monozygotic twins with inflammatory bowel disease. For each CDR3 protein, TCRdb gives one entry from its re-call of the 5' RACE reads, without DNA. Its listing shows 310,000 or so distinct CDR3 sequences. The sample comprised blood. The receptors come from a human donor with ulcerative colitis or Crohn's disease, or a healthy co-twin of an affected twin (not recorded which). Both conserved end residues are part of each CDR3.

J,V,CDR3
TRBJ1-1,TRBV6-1,CASRADKYNTEAFF
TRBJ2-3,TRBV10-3,CAISDPGSGTDTQYF
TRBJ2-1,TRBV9,CASSVEHYNNEQFF
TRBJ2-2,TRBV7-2,CASSPTGALTGELFF
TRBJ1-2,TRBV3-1,CASSLSVGSRNYF
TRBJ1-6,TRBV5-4,CASSLVSGGLSSYNSPLHF
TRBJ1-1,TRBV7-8,CASSSKRDRDRFTEAFF
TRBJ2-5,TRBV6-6,CASRQGAWETQYF
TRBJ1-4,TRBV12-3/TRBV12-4,CASSRGPREKLFF
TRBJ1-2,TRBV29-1,CSVANRGPFGGYTF
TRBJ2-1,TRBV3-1,CASSQINEQFF
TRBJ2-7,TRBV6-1,CASGGAASYEQYF
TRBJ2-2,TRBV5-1,CASSLVAGLPTGELFF
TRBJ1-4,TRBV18,CASSPGREQLFF
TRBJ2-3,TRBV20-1,CSATWSLAPNTDTQYF
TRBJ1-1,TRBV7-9,CASSFGQTNTEAFF
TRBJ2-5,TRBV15,CATSRDRLAGVETQYF
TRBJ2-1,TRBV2,CASSSTGSYNEQFF
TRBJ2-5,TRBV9,CASSREAQGSETQYF
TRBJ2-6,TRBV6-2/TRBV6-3,CASSGTGSISGANVLTF
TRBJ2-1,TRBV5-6,CASSGWSPGVEQFF
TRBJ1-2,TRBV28,CASSHSLGQGAYGYTF
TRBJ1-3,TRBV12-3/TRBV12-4,CASSLAPWAGGGNTIYF
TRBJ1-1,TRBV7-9,CASSLESSVAEAFF
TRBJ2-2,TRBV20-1,CSARDSLAGGTGELFF
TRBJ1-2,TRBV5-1,CASSLKDRGNGYTF
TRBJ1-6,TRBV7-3,CASLDRGGGNSPLHF
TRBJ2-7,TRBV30,CAWSRGSPHEQYF
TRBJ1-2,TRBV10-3,CAISEGRVGYGYTF
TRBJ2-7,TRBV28,CASSRWGGTHPYEQYF
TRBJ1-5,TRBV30,CAWSTDPNQPQHF
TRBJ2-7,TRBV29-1,CSGGPTSYEQYF
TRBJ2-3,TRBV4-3,CASSQETGYAQYF
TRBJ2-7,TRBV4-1,CASRKVSSGTGGIYEQYF
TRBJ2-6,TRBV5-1,CASSFLGANVLTF
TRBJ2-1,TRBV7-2,CASSPLVNEQFF
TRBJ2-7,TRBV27,CASRPNGGPYEQYF
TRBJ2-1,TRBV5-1,CASSLPGTASGNEQFF
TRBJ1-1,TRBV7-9,CASSLWSMNTEAFF
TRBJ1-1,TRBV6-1,CASSETGSNTEAFF
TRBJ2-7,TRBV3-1,CASRQTGGYEQYF